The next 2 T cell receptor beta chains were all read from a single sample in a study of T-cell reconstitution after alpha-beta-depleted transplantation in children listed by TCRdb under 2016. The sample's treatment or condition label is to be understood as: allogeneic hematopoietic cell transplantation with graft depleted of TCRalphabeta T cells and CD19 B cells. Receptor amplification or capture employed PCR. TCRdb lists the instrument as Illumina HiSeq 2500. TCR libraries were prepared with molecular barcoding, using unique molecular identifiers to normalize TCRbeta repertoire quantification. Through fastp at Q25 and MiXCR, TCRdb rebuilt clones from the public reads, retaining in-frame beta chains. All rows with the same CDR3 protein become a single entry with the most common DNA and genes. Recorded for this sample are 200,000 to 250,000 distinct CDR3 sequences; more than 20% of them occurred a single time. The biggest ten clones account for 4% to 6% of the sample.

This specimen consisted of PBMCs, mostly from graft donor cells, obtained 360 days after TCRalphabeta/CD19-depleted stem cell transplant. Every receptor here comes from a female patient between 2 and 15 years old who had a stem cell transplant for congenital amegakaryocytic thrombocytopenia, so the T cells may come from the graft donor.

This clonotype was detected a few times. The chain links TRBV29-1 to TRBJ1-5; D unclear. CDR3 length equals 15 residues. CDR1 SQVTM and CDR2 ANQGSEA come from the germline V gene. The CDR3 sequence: CRPQRSDYSNQPQHF. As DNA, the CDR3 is TGCAGACCTCAGAGGTCCGATTATAGCAATCAGCCCCAGCATTTT.

CDR3 sequence (DNA): TGTGCCATCAGTCCGACAGGAGTTGGCGAGCAGTACTTC. Protein: CAISPTGVGEQYF. The rearrangement joins TRBV10-3 to TRBJ2-7; TRBD1 is a possible D gene (6 bases). Germline V lookup: CDR1 ENHRY, CDR2 SYGVKD. V dropped 5 bases and J dropped 6 bases, with 14 bases sitting between them. The CDR3 spans 13 residues.